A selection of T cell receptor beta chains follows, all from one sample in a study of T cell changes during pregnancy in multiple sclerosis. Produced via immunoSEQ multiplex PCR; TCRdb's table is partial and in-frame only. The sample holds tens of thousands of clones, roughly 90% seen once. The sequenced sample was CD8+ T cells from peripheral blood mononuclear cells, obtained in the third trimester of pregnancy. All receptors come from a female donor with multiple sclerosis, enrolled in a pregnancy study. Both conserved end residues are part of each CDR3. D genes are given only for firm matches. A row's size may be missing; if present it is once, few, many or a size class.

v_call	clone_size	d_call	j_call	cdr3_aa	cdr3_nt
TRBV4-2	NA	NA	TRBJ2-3	CASSPSSSDTQYF	TGTGCCAGCAGCCCATCTAGTTCAGATACGCAGTATTTT
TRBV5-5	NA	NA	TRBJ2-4	CASSLATAGAKNIQYF	TGTGCCAGCAGCTTGGCGACAGCCGGGGCCAAAAACATTCAGTACTTC
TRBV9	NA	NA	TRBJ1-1	CASSVQGTKEAFF	TGTGCCAGCAGCGTCCAGGGGACTAAGGAAGCTTTCTTT
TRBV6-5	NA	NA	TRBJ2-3	CASSYSGVPTDTQYF	TGTGCCAGCAGTTACTCAGGGGTACCGACAGATACGCAGTATTTT
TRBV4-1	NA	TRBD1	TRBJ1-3	CASSLRPGQENPLSGNTIYF	TGCGCCAGCAGCTTACGACCGGGACAGGAGAATCCACTCTCTGGAAACACCATATATTTT
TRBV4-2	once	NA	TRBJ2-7	CASSRSGEVEEQYF	TGTGCCAGCAGCCGAAGTGGAGAGGTTGAGGAGCAGTACTTC
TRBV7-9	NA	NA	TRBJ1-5	CASSSDLEPQHF	TGTGCCAGCAGCTCAGATCTGGAGCCCCAGCATTTT
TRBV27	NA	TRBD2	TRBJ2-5	CASSPQPGTSLWETQYF	TGTGCCAGCAGTCCCCAACCTGGGACTAGTTTGTGGGAGACCCAGTACTTC
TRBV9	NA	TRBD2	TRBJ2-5	CASSSRAGAPGETQYF	TGTGCCAGCAGCTCACGAGCGGGGGCCCCCGGAGAGACCCAGTACTTC
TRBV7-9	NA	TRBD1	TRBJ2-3	CASSVRPGDRRPTDTQYF	TGTGCCAGCAGCGTACGCCCTGGGGACAGACGCCCCACAGATACGCAGTATTTT
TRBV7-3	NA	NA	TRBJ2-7	CASSPVDGSEQYF	TGTGCCAGCAGCCCCGTGGATGGGAGTGAGCAGTACTTC
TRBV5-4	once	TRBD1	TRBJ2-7	CASSLGQGAREQYF	TGTGCCAGCAGCTTGGGACAGGGGGCCAGGGAGCAGTACTTC
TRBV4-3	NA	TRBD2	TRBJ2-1	CASSQDLELAAYNEQFF	TGCGCCAGCAGCCAAGATCTCGAACTAGCGGCCTACAATGAGCAGTTCTTC
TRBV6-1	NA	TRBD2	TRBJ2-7	CASSEAASGSYEQYF	TGTGCCAGCAGTGAAGCCGCTAGCGGTTCCTACGAGCAGTACTTC
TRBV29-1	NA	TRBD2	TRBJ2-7	CSVEDIAGASYEQYF	TGCAGCGTTGAAGATATAGCGGGAGCCTCCTACGAGCAGTACTTC
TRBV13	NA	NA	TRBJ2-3	CASSRRGTDTQYF	TGTGCCAGCAGCCGGAGAGGCACAGATACGCAGTATTTT
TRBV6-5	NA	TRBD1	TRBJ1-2	CASSSQGAHYGYTF	TGTGCCAGCAGTTCCCAGGGGGCGCACTATGGCTACACCTTC
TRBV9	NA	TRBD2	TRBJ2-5	CASSDGAGGATQYF	TGTGCCAGCAGCGACGGAGCGGGGGGGGCGACCCAGTACTTC
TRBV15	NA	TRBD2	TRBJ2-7	CATSIGLVEQYF	TGTGCCACCAGCATCGGACTAGTCGAGCAGTACTTC
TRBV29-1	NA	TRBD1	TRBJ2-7	CSVVGQGGGEQYF	TGCAGCGTTGTCGGACAGGGGGGTGGAGAGCAGTACTTC
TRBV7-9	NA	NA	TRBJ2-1	CASLTATYNEQFF	TGTGCCAGCCTGACAGCGACCTACAATGAGCAGTTCTTC
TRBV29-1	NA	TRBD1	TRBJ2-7	CSVIGQGAYEQYF	TGCAGCGTTATCGGGCAGGGGGCCTACGAGCAGTACTTC
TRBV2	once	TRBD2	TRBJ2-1	CASLSPPTGTSGPYEQFF	TGTGCCAGCCTATCCCCTCCGACCGGGACTAGCGGTCCGTATGAGCAGTTCTTC
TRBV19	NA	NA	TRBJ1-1	CASSRGTEAFF	TGTGCCAGTAGTCGGGGGACTGAAGCTTTCTTT
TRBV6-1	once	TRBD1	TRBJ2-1	CASEGQGVSGEQFF	TGTGCCAGCGAGGGACAGGGCGTATCTGGTGAGCAGTTCTTC
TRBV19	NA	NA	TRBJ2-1	CASSIAGAYNEQFF	TGTGCCAGTAGTATAGCGGGAGCCTACAATGAGCAGTTCTTC
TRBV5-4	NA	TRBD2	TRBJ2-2	CASRTISGSDGGELFF	TGTGCCAGCAGAACTATTAGCGGGTCTGATGGCGGGGAGCTGTTTTTT
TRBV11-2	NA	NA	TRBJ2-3	CASSALWDTQYF	TGTGCCAGCAGCGCGTTGTGGGATACGCAGTATTTT
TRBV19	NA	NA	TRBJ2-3	CASSTPGAGVADTQYF	TGTGCCAGTAGTACCCCAGGGGCGGGAGTTGCAGATACGCAGTATTTT
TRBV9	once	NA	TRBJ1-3	CASTPGGNTIYF	TGTGCCAGCACCCCCGGGGGAAACACCATATATTTT
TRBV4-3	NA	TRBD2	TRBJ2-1	CASSQVLAGVSHEQFF	TGCGCCAGCAGCCAAGTACTAGCGGGAGTTTCCCATGAGCAGTTCTTC
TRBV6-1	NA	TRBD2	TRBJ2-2	CASSEGAGGGGELFF	TGTGCCAGCAGTGAAGGCGCGGGGGGCGGCGGGGAGCTGTTTTTT
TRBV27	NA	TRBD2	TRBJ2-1	CASSQTSGSYNEQFF	TGTGCCAGCAGTCAAACTAGCGGGAGTTACAATGAGCAGTTCTTC
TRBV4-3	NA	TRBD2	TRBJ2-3	CASSQYSREGRTDTQYF	TGCGCCAGCAGCCAATATTCCCGGGAGGGCCGCACAGATACGCAGTATTTT
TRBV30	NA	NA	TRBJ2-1	CAWRQPGAFHNEQFF	TGTGCCTGGAGACAACCTGGGGCATTCCACAATGAGCAGTTCTTC
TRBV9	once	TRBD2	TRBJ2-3	CASSDRFSGRSDTQYF	TGTGCCAGCAGCGACCGCTTTAGCGGGAGGTCAGATACGCAGTATTTT
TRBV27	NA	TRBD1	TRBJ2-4	CASSFRTGDDIQYF	TGTGCCAGCAGTTTCCGGACAGGGGACGACATTCAGTACTTC
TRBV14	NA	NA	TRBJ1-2	CASSQEATYGYTF	TGTGCCAGCAGCCAAGAAGCCACCTATGGCTACACCTTC
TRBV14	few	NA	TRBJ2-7	CASSQKRGIFEQYF	TGTGCCAGCAGCCAAAAAAGGGGTATCTTCGAGCAGTACTTC
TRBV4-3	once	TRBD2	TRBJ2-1	CASSPRTSEIYNEQFF	TGCGCCAGCAGCCCGCGGACTAGCGAGATTTACAATGAGCAGTTCTTC
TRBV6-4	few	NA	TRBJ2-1	CASSADSYNEQFF	TGTGCCAGCAGTGCTGACAGTTACAATGAGCAGTTCTTC
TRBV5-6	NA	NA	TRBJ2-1	CASSLVGGTYNEQFF	TGTGCCAGCAGCTTGGTGGGCGGGACCTACAATGAGCAGTTCTTC
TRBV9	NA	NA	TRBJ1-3	CASSVETGSGNTIYF	TGTGCCAGCAGCGTAGAAACAGGGTCTGGAAACACCATATATTTT
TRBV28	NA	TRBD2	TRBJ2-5	CASSPALAEQETQYF	TGTGCCAGCAGTCCGGCTCTAGCGGAGCAAGAGACCCAGTACTTC
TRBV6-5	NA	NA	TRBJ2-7	CASSLALSYEQYF	TGTGCCAGCAGTCTAGCGCTGTCCTACGAGCAGTACTTC
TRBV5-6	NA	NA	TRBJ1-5	CASSLFRGGGQPQHF	TGTGCCAGCAGCTTGTTTAGGGGGGGAGGTCAGCCCCAGCATTTT
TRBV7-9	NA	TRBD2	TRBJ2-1	CASSPPWDYNEQFF	TGTGCCAGCAGCCCCCCGTGGGACTATAATGAGCAGTTCTTC
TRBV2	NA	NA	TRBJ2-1	CASSDRGRSANEQFF	TGTGCCAGCAGTGACCGAGGGAGGAGTGCGAATGAGCAGTTCTTC
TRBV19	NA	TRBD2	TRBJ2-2	CASSIPGRGTGELFF	TGTGCCAGTAGTATTCCCGGGAGGGGGACCGGGGAGCTGTTTTTT
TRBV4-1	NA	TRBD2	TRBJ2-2	CASSHPASGRPNTGELFF	TGCGCCAGCAGCCATCCCGCTAGCGGGAGGCCGAACACCGGGGAGCTGTTTTTT
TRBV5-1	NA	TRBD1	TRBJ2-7	CASSLAFTGADEQYF	TGCGCCAGCAGCTTGGCCTTCACAGGGGCGGACGAGCAGTACTTC
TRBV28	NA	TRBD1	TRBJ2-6	CASSPKHRGAGANVLTF	TGTGCCAGCAGTCCTAAGCACAGGGGAGCTGGGGCCAACGTCCTGACTTTC
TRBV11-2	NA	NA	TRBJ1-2	CASSPWPQKVANYGYTF	TGTGCCAGCAGCCCCTGGCCCCAGAAAGTTGCTAACTATGGCTACACCTTC
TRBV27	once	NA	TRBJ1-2	CASSLSPYPGRSYGYTF	TGTGCCAGCAGTTTATCCCCTTACCCCGGTCGGAGCTATGGCTACACCTTC
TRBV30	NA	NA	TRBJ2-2	CAWSTIRLVTGELFF	TGTGCCTGGAGTACAATCCGACTAGTGACCGGGGAGCTGTTTTTT
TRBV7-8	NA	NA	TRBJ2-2	CASSSRTSTTGELFF	TGTGCCAGCAGCTCCCGAACCTCAACAACCGGGGAGCTGTTTTTT
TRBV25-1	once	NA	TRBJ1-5	CASSEAGARRQPQHF	TGTGCCAGCAGTGAGGCAGGGGCGAGGCGTCAGCCCCAGCATTTT
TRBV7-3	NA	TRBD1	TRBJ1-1	CASSPGTGTEAFF	TGTGCCAGCAGCCCTGGGACAGGTACTGAAGCTTTCTTT
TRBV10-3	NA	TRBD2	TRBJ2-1	CAISESTSGGNEQFF	TGTGCCATCAGTGAGTCAACGAGCGGGGGCAATGAGCAGTTCTTC